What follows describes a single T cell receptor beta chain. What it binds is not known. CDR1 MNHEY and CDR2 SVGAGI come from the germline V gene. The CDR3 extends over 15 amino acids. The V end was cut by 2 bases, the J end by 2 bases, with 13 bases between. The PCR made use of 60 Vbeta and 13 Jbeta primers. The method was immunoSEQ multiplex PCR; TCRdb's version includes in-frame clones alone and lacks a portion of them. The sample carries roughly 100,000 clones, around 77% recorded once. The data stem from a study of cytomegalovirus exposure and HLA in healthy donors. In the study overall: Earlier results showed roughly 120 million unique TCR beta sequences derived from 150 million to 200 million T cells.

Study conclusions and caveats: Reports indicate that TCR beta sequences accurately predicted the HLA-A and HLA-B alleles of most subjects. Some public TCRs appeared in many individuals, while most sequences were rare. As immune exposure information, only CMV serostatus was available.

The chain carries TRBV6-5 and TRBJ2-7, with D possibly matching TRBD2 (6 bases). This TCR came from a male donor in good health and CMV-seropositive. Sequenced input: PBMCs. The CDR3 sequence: CASSYGGNGAYEQYF. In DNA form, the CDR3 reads TGTGCCAGCAGTTACGGAGGGAATGGCGCCTACGAGCAGTACTTC.